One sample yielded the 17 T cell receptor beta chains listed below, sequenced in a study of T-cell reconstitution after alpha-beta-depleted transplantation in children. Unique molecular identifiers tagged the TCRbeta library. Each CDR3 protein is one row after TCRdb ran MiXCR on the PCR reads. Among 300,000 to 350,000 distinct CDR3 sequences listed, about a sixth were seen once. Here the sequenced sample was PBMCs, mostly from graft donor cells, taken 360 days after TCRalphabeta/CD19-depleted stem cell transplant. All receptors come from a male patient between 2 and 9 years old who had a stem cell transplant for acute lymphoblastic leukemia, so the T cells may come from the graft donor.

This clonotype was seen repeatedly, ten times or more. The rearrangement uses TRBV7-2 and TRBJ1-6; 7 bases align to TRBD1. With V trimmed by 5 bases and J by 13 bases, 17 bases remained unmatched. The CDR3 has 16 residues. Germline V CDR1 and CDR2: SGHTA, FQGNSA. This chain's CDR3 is CASSPHGGGGYYPLHF. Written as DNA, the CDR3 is TGTGCCAGCAGCCCCCATGGGGGAGGGGGCTACTATCCCCTCCACTTT.

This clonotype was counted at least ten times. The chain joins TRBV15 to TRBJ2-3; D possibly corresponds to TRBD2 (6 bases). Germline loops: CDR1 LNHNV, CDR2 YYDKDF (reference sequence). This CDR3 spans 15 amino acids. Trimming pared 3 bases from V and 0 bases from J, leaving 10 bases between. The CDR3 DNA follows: TGTGCCACCAGCAGGAGCGGGCTAAGCACAGATACGCAGTATTTT. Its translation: CATSRSGLSTDTQYF.

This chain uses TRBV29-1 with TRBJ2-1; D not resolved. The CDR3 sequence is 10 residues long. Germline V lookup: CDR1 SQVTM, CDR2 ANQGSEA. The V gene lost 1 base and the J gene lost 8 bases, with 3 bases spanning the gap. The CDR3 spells CSVEGYEQFF. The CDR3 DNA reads TGCAGCGTTGAAGGCTATGAGCAGTTCTTC.

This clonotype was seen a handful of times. The CDR3, as DNA: TGTGCCTGGGGACCTACCCAAGAGACCCAGTACTTC. The encoded protein is CAWGPTQETQYF. The chain carries TRBV30 and TRBJ2-5; D gene unclear. This CDR3 comprises 12 residues. Germline loops: CDR1 GTSNPN, CDR2 SVGIG (reference sequence). Trimming left V 5 bases short and J 1 base short, with 8 bases between.

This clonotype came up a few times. The CDR3 DNA is TGCAGTGCTAGAGATATCTTCGGGGGACAATACACTGAAGCTTTCTTT. Protein sequence: CSARDIFGGQYTEAFF. This chain connects TRBV20-1 to TRBJ1-1; a possible D gene is TRBD1 (6 bases). CDR1 and CDR2 (germline): DFQATT, SNEGSKA (reference sequence). This CDR3 spans 16 amino acids. Trimming cost V 0 bases and J 3 bases, with 17 bases left between them.

CDR3 in amino acids: CASSLRPRAPGLAGEAYNEQFF. CDR3 nucleotide sequence: TGCGCCAGCAGCTTGCGCCCTCGTGCCCCGGGACTAGCGGGAGAGGCCTACAATGAGCAGTTCTTC. The rearrangement joins TRBV5-1 to TRBJ2-1, with 14 bases aligning to TRBD2. Germline CDR1 is SGHRS and CDR2 is YFSETQ. The CDR3 is 22 residues long. Trimming removed 1 base from V and 2 bases from J; junction bases left unmatched: 17.

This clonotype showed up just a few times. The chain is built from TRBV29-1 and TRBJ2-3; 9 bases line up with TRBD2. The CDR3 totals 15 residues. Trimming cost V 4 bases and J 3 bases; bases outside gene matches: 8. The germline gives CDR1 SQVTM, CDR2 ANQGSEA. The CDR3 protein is CSVAYSGSSTDTQYF. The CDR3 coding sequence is TGCAGCGTTGCCTATAGCGGGAGTTCGACAGATACGCAGTATTTT.

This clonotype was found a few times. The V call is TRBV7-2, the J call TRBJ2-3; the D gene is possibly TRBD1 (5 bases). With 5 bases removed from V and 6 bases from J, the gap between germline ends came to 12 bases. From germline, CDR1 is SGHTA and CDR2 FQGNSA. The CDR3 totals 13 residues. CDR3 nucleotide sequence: TGTGCCAGCAGCCCCAGGGTGGCGGATACGCAGTATTTT. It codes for CASSPRVADTQYF.

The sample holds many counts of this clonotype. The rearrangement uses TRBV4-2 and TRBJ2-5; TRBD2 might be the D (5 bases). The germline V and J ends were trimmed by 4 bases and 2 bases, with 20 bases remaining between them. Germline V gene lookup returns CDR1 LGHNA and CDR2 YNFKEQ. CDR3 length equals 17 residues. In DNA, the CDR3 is TGTGCCAGCAGCCCTCGTCTAGCACGAGGACGGCAAGAGACCCAGTACTTC. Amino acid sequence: CASSPRLARGRQETQYF.

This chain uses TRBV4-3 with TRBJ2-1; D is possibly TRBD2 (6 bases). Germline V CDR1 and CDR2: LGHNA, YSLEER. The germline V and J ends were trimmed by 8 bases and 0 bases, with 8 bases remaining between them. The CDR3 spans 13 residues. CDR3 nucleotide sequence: TGCGCCAGCGCGCGGGACTCCTACAATGAGCAGTTCTTC. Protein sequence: CASARDSYNEQFF.

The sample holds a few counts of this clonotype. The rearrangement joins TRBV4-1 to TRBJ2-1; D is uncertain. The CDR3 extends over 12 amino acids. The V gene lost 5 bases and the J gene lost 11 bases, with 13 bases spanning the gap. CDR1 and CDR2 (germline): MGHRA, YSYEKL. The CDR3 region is CASSNRVLKQFF. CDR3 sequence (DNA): TGCGCCAGCAGCAACCGGGTCCTTAAGCAGTTCTTC.

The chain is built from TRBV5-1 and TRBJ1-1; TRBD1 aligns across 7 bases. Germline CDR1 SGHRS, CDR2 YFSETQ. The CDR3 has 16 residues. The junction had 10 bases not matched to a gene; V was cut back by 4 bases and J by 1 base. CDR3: CASSNGQVAGNTEAFF. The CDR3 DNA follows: TGCGCCAGCAGCAACGGACAGGTAGCGGGGAACACTGAAGCTTTCTTT.

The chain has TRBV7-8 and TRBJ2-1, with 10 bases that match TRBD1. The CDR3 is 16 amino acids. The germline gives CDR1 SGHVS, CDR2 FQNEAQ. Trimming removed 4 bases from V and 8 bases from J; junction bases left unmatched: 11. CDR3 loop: CASSYPGTGVLDEQFF. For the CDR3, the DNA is TGTGCCAGCAGCTACCCCGGGACAGGGGTCCTGGATGAGCAGTTCTTC.

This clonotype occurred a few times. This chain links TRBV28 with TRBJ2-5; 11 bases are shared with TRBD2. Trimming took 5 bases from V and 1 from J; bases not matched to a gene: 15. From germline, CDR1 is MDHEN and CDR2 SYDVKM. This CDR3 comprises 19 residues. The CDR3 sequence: CASSPSVLAGVYGQETQYF. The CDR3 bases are TGTGCCAGCAGTCCCAGCGTACTAGCGGGAGTTTATGGCCAAGAGACCCAGTACTTC.

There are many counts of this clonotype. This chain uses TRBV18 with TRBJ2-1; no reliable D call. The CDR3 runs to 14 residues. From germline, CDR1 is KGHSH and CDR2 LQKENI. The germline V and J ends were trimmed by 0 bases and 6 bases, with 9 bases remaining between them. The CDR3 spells CASSPPAIFNEQFF. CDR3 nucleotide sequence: TGTGCCAGCTCACCACCGGCCATATTCAATGAGCAGTTCTTC.

The DNA of the CDR3 is TGCGCCAGCAGCTTATGGGAGAGTAGGGAGACCCAGTACTTC. Encoded protein: CASSLWESRETQYF. This rearrangement joins TRBV5-1 to TRBJ2-5; D is perhaps TRBD2 (5 bases). From germline, CDR1 is SGHRS and CDR2 YFSETQ. The germline V and J ends were trimmed by 2 bases and 5 bases, with 13 bases remaining between them. This CDR3 has 14 amino acids.

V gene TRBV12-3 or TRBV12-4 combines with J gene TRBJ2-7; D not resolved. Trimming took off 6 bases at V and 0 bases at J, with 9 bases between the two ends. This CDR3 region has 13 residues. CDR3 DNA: TGTGCCAGCAGGCCGCCGAGCTCCTACGAGCAGTACTTC. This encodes CASRPPSSYEQYF.